Below are 22 T cell receptor beta chains sequenced from a single sample in a study of vaccination effects on CD4 cells after COVID-19 (dated by TCRdb to 2022 to 2024). After 10 days of culture, CD4+ T cells were isolated with the EasySep CD4+ T cell isolation kit. Participants received two doses of either the BNT162b2 or the mRNA-1273 mRNA SARS-CoV-2 vaccine. The antigens for these receptors are not known. Library preparation used the immunoSEQ multiplex PCR assay. The clones in this table, taken by TCRdb from immuneACCESS, are in-frame only. Not every clone is retained; where verified, under half of the shortfall comes from an unresolved V gene, and the cause of the rest is unknown. Counted in this sample were some 30,000 clones; around 70% of them appeared once. The ten largest clonotypes hold more than 12% of the sample. This specimen consisted of CD4+ T cells from PBMCs cultured without peptide, obtained after COVID-19 vaccination. Receptors were obtained from a human donor who received a COVID-19 vaccine.

V and J are TRBV11-2 and TRBJ2-4; 7 bases are shared with TRBD1. The CDR3 runs 15 residues. The trim removed 2 bases at V and 6 bases at J, leaving 7 bases unmatched. Looked up from germline, CDR1 is SGHAT and CDR2 is FQNNGV. CDR3 region: CASSLSQGQGNIQYF. The CDR3 region has the DNA TGTGCCAGCAGCTTATCACAGGGGCAGGGAAACATTCAGTACTTC.

The V gene is TRBV4-3, the J gene TRBJ1-2; D ambiguous. The CDR3 contains 13 residues. Trimming stripped 3 bases from V and 5 bases from J, with 10 bases between. CDR1 is LGHNA and CDR2 is YSLEER in the germline V gene. CDR3 bases: TGCGCCAGCAGCCATGCACGGGAGTATGGCTACACCTTC. It translates to CASSHAREYGYTF.

Only a few counts were recorded for this clone. The rearrangement uses TRBV12-2 and TRBJ2-1; the table's D call, TRBD1, has no DNA check behind it. TRBV12-2 is recorded as a pseudogene. This CDR3 has 15 residues. CDR3 DNA: TGTGCAAGTCGCTCATCCTCCGGGACAGGGGATGAGCAGTTCTTC. Amino acids: CASRSSSGTGDEQFF.

The chain has TRBV5-5 and TRBJ1-2; D is unclear. The CDR3 has 12 amino acids. The V end was cut by 2 bases, the J end by 7 bases, with 9 bases between. CDR1 SGHKS and CDR2 YYEKEE come from the germline V gene (reference sequence). The CDR3 sequence: CASSFDIGGYTF. In DNA, the CDR3 is TGTGCCAGCAGCTTTGACATTGGTGGCTACACCTTC. The entire variable domain, with the rest obtained from reference TRBV5-5 and TRBJ1-2, is as follows: DAGVTQSPTHLIKTRGQQVTLRCSPISGHKSVSWYQQVLGQGPQFIFQYYEKEERGRGNFPDRFSARQFPNYSSELNVNALLLGDSALYLCASSFDIGGYTFGSGTRLTVV.

The chain recombines TRBV6-2 or TRBV6-3 with TRBJ2-1; D not resolved. Germline CDR1 is MNHEY and CDR2 is SVGEGT. There are 13 residues in the CDR3. Trimming shortened V by 4 bases and J by 10 bases, and 14 bases separated the two germline ends. The CDR3 coding sequence is TGTGCCAGCAGTTGGGCCCCTTTTAACGAGCAGTTCTTC. Encoded protein: CASSWAPFNEQFF.

The rearrangement links TRBV11-3 to TRBJ2-7; D may match TRBD1 or TRBD2 (5 bases each). Germline CDR1 is SGHNT and CDR2 is YENEEA. V shed 4 bases and J shed 6 bases, with 7 bases lying between them. The CDR3 has 11 residues. The CDR3 nucleotides are TGTGCCAGCAGCTCAGGGAGCGAGCAGTACTTC. Its protein product is CASSSGSEQYF.

This clone turned up a few times. V is TRBV19 and J is TRBJ1-3, with D tentatively TRBD1 (5 bases). V was pared by 7 bases and J by 0 bases, with 16 bases between. The CDR3 runs to 16 residues. Germline CDR1 LNHDA, CDR2 SQIVND (reference sequence). The CDR3 loop is CASTRRGASSGNTIYF. The CDR3 nucleotides are TGTGCCAGTACCCGGCGAGGGGCGAGCTCTGGAAACACCATATATTTT.

The rearrangement uses TRBV20-1 and TRBJ1-5, with D uncertain. Germline-derived CDR1 and CDR2 are DFQATT and SNEGSKA (reference sequence). The germline V and J ends were trimmed by 3 bases and 2 bases, with 8 bases remaining between them. The CDR3 spans 13 residues. CDR3 sequence reads: CSASWAGNQPQHF. The CDR3 DNA follows: TGCAGTGCTAGTTGGGCAGGCAATCAGCCCCAGCATTTT.

The chain uses TRBV6-4 and TRBJ1-2; D not resolved. Trimming removed 2 bases at V and 7 bases at J, with 11 bases between. The CDR3 is 13 amino acids. Per germline, CDR1 MRHNA and CDR2 SNTAGT. As DNA, the CDR3 is TGTGCCAGCAGTGACCCTGTACGGGTTGGCTACACCTTC. Translation: CASSDPVRVGYTF.

The chain employs TRBV30 and TRBJ2-7; D call uncertain. Germline CDR1 and CDR2: GTSNPN and SVGIG (reference sequence). The CDR3 has 11 amino acids. V was cut by 4 bases and J by 2 bases, with 6 bases left in between. The CDR3 nucleotides are TGTGCCTGGACCCGGGCCTACGAGCAGTACTTC. Its translation is CAWTRAYEQYF.

The DNA for the CDR3 is TGTGCCAGCAGCCAAGAATTAGCGGGGGGGAAACTCCACTCTGGGGCCAACGTCCTGACTTTC. It is translated as CASSQELAGGKLHSGANVLTF. V and J are TRBV4-2 and TRBJ2-6; 11 bases align to TRBD2. The CDR3 consists of 21 residues. CDR1 and CDR2 (germline): LGHNA, YNFKEQ. J lost 0 bases, V lost 0 bases, and 10 bases had no gene match.

In its sample, this clone was seen a few times. This rearrangement joins TRBV19 to TRBJ1-5; weak D call: TRBD1 (6 bases). This CDR3 contains 21 residues. V shed 4 bases and J shed 0 bases, with 28 bases lying between them. The germline CDR1 and CDR2 sequences are LNHDA and SQIVND (reference sequence). The CDR3 spells CASSRLPGALRAFHSNQPQHF. The CDR3 DNA sequence: TGTGCCAGTAGTAGGCTCCCGGGGGCTTTGAGGGCCTTTCATAGCAATCAGCCCCAGCATTTT.

The sample holds one count of this clone. This chain uses TRBV7-2 with TRBJ2-7; the D gene is possibly TRBD1 (8 bases). Germline CDR1 and CDR2: SGHTA and FQGNSA. The CDR3 is 15 residues long. V lost 5 bases, J lost 2 bases, and 16 bases lay in between. As DNA, the CDR3 is TGTGCCAGCAGCCACAGGGGGGGGCTAACCTACGAGCAGTACTTC. Its translation is CASSHRGGLTYEQYF.

This clone appeared a few times. This chain uses TRBV18 with TRBJ2-1; D is unclear. V lost 3 bases and J 6 bases, leaving 9 bases between the germline ends. Germline CDR1 and CDR2: KGHSH and LQKENI. This CDR3 is 13 amino acids long. The DNA for the CDR3 is TGTGCCAGCTCACCTTCCCAGAGCAATGAGCAGTTCTTC. Its protein product is CASSPSQSNEQFF.

J is TRBJ1-2 and V is TRBV21-1; the listed D gene, TRBD1, was not tested against the DNA. TRBV21-1 is a recognized pseudogene. CDR3 length: 16 residues. The CDR3 spells CASSKVGATKGYGYTF. The CDR3 DNA is TGTGCCAGCAGCAAAGTTGGGGCCACTAAGGGGTATGGCTACACCTTC.

This chain links TRBV12-3 or TRBV12-4 with TRBJ1-2; D is uncertain. The CDR3 is made up of 11 amino acids. V was shortened by 4 bases and J by 3 bases, with 3 bases between the two germline ends. In DNA form, the CDR3 reads TGTGCCAGCAGTTCTTACTATGGCTACACCTTC. Translated: CASSSYYGYTF.

The J gene is TRBJ2-1, the V gene TRBV24-1; 7 bases are a match to TRBD1. Trimming took 4 bases from V and 3 from J; bases not matched to a gene: 5. Looked up from germline, CDR1 is KGHDR and CDR2 is SFDVKD. The CDR3 spans 15 residues. In DNA form, the CDR3 reads TGTGCCACCAGTGACCGGGACAGAGGCTACAATGAGCAGTTCTTC. Translation gives CATSDRDRGYNEQFF.

The chain is built from TRBV5-1 and TRBJ1-1; D is ambiguous. Deletions cut 0 bases from V and 0 bases from J, with 9 bases between. CDR3 size: 15 residues. Germline V CDR1 and CDR2: SGHRS, YFSETQ. The chain's CDR3 is CASSLAAVMNTEAFF. The CDR3, as DNA: TGCGCCAGCAGCTTGGCGGCAGTCATGAACACTGAAGCTTTCTTT. Variable domain in full (rest from reference TRBV5-1 and TRBJ1-1): KAGVTQTPRYLIKTRGQQVTLSCSPISGHRSVSWYQQTPGQGLQFLFEYFSETQRNKGNFPGRFSGRQFSNSRSEMNVSTLELGDSALYLCASSLAAVMNTEAFFGQGTRLTVV.

The chain recombines TRBV18 with TRBJ2-3, with a weak D call TRBD1 (6 bases). Per the germline V gene, CDR1 is KGHSH and CDR2 is LQKENI. This CDR3 region has 15 residues. V lost 2 bases, J lost 2 bases, and 11 bases lay in between. The DNA for the CDR3 is TGTGCCAGCTCACCAGGCCAGGGGAACACAGATACGCAGTATTTT. Translating it yields CASSPGQGNTDTQYF.

The genes are TRBV5-1 and TRBJ2-6; D remains ambiguous. CDR1 is SGHRS and CDR2 is YFSETQ in the germline V gene. Trimming stripped 4 bases from V and 0 bases from J, with 5 bases between. The CDR3 loop spans 14 amino acids. The CDR3 spells CASSPGSGANVLTF. The CDR3 DNA follows: TGCGCCAGCAGCCCGGGCTCTGGGGCCAACGTCCTGACTTTC.

The V and J genes are TRBV9 and TRBJ2-3; 8 bases are shared with TRBD1. This CDR3 has 18 amino acids. Germline V gene data show CDR1 as SGDLS and CDR2 as YYNGEE. V was clipped by 4 bases and J by 2 bases; unmatched bases: 15. CDR3 bases: TGTGCCAGCAGCCCCAGGGACAGGATTAACCGACTCACAGATACGCAGTATTTT. Residues: CASSPRDRINRLTDTQYF.

The rearrangement joins TRBV10-3 to TRBJ1-1; the D gene is possibly TRBD1 (6 bases). The CDR3 covers 13 residues. CDR1 is ENHRY, CDR2 SYGVKD, per germline. The V and J ends lost 3 bases and 3 bases respectively, with 8 bases between them. The CDR3: CAISDKGDTEAFF. The CDR3, as DNA: TGTGCCATCAGTGATAAGGGGGACACTGAAGCTTTCTTT.